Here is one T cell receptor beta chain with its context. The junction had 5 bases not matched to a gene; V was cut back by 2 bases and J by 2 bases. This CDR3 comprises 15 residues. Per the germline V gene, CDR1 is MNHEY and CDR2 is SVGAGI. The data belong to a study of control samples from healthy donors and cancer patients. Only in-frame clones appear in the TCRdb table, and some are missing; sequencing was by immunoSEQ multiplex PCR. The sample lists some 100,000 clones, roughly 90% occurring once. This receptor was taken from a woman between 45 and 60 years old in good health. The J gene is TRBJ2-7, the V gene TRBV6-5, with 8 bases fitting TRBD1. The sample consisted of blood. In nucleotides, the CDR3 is TGTGCCAGCAGTTACACCCAGACAGGGGCCTACGAGCAGTACTTC. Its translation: CASSYTQTGAYEQYF.